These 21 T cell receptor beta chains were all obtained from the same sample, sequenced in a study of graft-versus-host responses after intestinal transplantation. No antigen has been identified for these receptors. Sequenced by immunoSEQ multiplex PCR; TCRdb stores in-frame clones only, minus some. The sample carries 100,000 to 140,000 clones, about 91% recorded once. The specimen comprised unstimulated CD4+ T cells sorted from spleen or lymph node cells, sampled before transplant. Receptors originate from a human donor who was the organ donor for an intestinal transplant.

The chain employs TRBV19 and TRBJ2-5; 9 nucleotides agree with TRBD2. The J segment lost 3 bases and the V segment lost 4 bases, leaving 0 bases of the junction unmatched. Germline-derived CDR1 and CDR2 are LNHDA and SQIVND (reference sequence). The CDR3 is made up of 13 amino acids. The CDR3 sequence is CASSRLAEETQYF. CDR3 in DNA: TGTGCCAGTAGTAGACTAGCGGAAGAGACCCAGTACTTC.

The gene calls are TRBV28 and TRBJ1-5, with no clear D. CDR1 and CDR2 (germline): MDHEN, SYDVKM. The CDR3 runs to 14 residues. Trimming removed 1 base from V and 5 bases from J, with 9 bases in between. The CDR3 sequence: CASSLYSVYQPQHF. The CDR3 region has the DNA TGTGCCAGCAGTTTATATTCAGTGTATCAGCCCCAGCATTTT.

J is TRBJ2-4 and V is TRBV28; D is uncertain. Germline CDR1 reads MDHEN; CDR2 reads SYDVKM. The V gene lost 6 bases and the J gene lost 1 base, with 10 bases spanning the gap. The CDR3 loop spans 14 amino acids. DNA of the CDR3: TGTGCCAGCAGGTCCGCAGAGGCCAAAAACATTCAGTACTTC. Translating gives CASRSAEAKNIQYF. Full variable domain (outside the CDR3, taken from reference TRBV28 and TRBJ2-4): DVKVTQSSRYLVKRTGEKVFLECVQDMDHENMFWYRQDPGLGLRLIYFSYDVKMKEKGDIPEGYSVSREKKERFSLILESASTNQTSMYLCASRSAEAKNIQYFGAGTRLSVL.

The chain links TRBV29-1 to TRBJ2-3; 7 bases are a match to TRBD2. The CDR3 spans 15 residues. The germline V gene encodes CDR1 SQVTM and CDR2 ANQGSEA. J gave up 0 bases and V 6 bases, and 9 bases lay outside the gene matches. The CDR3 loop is CSVERLATSTDTQYF. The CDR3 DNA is TGCAGCGTCGAGCGACTAGCAACTAGCACAGATACGCAGTATTTT.

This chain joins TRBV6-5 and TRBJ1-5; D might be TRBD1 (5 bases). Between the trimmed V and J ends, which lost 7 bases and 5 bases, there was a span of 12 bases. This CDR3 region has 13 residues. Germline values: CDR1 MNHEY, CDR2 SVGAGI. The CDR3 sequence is CASNGQTDQPQHF. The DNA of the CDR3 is TGTGCCAGCAACGGACAAACTGATCAGCCCCAGCATTTT.

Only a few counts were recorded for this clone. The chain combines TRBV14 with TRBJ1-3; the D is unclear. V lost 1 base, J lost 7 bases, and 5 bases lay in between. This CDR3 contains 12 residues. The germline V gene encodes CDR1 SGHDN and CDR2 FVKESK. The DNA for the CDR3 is TGTGCCAGCAGCCAAGTTGCGAACACCATATATTTT. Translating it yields CASSQVANTIYF. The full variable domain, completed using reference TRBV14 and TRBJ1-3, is EAGVTQFPSHSVIEKGQTVTLRCDPISGHDNLYWYRRVMGKEIKFLLHFVKESKQDESGMPNNRFLAERTGGTYSTLKVQPAELEDSGVYFCASSQVANTIYFGEGSWLTVV.

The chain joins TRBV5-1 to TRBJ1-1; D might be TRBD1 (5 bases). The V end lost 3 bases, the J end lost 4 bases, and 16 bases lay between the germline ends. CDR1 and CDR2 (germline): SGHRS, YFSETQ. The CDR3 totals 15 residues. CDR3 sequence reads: CASSSGGTELTEAFF. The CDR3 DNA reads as TGCGCCAGCAGCTCAGGCGGGACCGAACTCACTGAAGCTTTCTTT.

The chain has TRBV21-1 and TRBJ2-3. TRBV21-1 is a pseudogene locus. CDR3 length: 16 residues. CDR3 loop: CASTVSWTASTDTQYF. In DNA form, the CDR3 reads TGTGCCAGCACCGTTTCCTGGACGGCTAGCACAGATACGCAGTATTTT.

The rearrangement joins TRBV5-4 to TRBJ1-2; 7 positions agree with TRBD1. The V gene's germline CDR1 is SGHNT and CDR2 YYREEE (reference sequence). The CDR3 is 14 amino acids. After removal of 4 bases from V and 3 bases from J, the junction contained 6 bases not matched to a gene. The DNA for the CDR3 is TGTGCCAGCAGCCCCCGGGACAGTTACTATGGCTACACCTTC. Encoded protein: CASSPRDSYYGYTF.

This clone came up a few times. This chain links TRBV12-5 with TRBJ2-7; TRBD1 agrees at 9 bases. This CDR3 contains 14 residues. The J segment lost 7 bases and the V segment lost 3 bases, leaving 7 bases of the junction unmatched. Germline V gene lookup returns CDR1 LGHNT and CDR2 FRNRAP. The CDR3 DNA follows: TGTGCTAGTGGTTTCCAAGGACAGGGGCGGGAGCAGTACTTC. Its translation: CASGFQGQGREQYF. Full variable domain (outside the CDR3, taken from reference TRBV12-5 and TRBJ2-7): DARVTQTPRHKVTEMGQEVTMRCQPILGHNTVFWYRQTMMQGLELLAYFRNRAPLDDSGMPKDRFSAEMPDATLATLKIQPSEPRDSAVYFCASGFQGQGREQYFGPGTRLTVT.

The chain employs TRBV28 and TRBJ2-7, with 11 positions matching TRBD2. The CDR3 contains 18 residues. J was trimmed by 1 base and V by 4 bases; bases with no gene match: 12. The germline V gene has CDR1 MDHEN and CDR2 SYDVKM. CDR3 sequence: CASSSSVGLAGPSYEQYF. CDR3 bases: TGTGCCAGCAGTTCCTCCGTTGGACTAGCGGGTCCTTCCTACGAGCAGTACTTC.

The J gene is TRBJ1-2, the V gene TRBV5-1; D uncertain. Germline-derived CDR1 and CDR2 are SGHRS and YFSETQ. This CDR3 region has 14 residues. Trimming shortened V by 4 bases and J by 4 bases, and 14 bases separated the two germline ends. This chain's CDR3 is CASSPGNSVYGYTF. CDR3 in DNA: TGCGCCAGCAGCCCTGGGAACAGCGTCTATGGCTACACCTTC.

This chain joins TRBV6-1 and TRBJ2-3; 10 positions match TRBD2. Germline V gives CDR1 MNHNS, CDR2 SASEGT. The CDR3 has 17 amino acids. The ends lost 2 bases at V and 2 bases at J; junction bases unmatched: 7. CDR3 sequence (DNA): TGTGCCAGCAGTGAACTCAACCTAGCGGGAGCCACAGATACGCAGTATTTT. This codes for CASSELNLAGATDTQYF.

CDR3 in amino acids: CAWETDRAATDTQYF. The CDR3 DNA reads TGTGCCTGGGAAACCGACAGGGCCGCCACAGATACGCAGTATTTT. The rearrangement joins TRBV30 to TRBJ2-3; TRBD1 matches at 7 bases. Germline V gives CDR1 GTSNPN, CDR2 SVGIG (reference sequence). This CDR3 is built from 15 residues. J gave up 2 bases and V 5 bases, and 10 bases lay outside the gene matches.

The CDR3 loop reads CASSPPSTYTQYF. The DNA for the CDR3 is TGTGCCAGCAGCCCCCCCAGCACTTATACGCAGTATTTT. V is TRBV7-3 and J is TRBJ2-3; D call uncertain. This CDR3 is 13 amino acids long. Germline lookup yields CDR1 SGHTA and CDR2 FQGTGA. Trimming left V 5 bases short and J 7 bases short, with 13 bases between.

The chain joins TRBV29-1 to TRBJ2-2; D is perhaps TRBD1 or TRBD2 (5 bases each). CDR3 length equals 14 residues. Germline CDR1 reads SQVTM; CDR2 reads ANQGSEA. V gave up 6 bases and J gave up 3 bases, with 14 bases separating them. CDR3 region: CSVGDLGYTGELFF. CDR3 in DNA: TGCAGCGTAGGGGACCTCGGGTACACCGGGGAGCTGTTTTTT.

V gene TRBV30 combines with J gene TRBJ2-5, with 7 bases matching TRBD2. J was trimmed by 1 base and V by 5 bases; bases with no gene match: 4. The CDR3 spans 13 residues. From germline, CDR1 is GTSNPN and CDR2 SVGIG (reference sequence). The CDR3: CAWDWGGQETQYF. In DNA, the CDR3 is TGTGCCTGGGACTGGGGGGGCCAAGAGACCCAGTACTTC.

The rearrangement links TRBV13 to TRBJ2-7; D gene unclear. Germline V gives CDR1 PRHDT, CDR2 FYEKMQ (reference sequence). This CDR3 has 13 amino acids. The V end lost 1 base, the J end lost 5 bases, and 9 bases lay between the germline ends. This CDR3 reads CASSLDKENEQYF. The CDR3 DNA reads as TGTGCCAGCAGCTTAGATAAGGAGAACGAGCAGTACTTC.

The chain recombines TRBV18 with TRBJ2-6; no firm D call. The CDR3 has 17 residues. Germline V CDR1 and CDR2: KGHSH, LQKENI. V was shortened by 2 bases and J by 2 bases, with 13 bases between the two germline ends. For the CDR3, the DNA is TGTGCCAGCTCACCAATGGACCTTCATACTGGGGCCAACGTCCTGACTTTC. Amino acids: CASSPMDLHTGANVLTF.

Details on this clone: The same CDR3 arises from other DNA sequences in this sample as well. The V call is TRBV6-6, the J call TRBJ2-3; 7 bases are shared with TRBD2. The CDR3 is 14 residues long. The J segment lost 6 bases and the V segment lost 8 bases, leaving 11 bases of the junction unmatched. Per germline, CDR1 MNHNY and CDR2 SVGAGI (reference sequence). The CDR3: CASEKAGSTDTQYF. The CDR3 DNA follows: TGTGCCAGCGAGAAAGCGGGGTCCACGGATACGCAGTATTTT.

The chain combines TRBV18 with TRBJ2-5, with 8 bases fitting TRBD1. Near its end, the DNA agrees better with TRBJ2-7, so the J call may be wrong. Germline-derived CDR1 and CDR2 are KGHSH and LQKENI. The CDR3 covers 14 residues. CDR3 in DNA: TGTGCCAGCTCACTCCGGACAGGGACTGACGAGCAGTACTTC. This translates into CASSLRTGTDEQYF.